The 12 T cell receptor beta chains below all came from one sample that was sequenced in a study of cytomegalovirus exposure and HLA in healthy donors. Use of 60 Vbeta and 13 Jbeta primers characterized the PCR. Here immunoSEQ multiplex PCR was the method, and the copy in TCRdb shows in-frame clones only, minus some. The sample data list over 75,000 clones. Sequencing was carried out using PBMCs. The receptors derive from a girl under 18 in good health and CMV-seropositive.

The chain combines TRBV7-2 with TRBJ1-1; D remains unclear. The V end was cut by 2 bases, the J end by 7 bases, with 8 bases between. This CDR3 has 12 amino acids. CDR1 is SGHTA, CDR2 FQGNSA, per germline. The chain's CDR3 is CASSLTTDEAFF. The CDR3 DNA reads as TGTGCCAGCAGCTTAACTACGGATGAAGCTTTCTTT. Filled out from reference TRBV7-2 and TRBJ1-1, the complete variable domain reads GAGVSQSPSNKVTEKGKDVELRCDPISGHTALYWYRQSLGQGLEFLIYFQGNSAPDKSGLPSDRFSAERTGGSVSTLTIQRTQQEDSAVYLCASSLTTDEAFFGQGTRLTVV.

This chain links TRBV6-1 with TRBJ2-7, with D perhaps matching TRBD1 (6 bases). The V end was cut by 2 bases, the J end by 7 bases, with 12 bases between. The length of the CDR3 is 13 residues. Germline V gene data show CDR1 as MNHNS and CDR2 as SASEGT. The DNA of the CDR3 is TGTGCCAGCAGTGAACACAGGGTAAGGGAGCAGTACTTC. Translated: CASSEHRVREQYF.

This sequence joins TRBV28 and TRBJ1-2, with D tentatively TRBD1 (6 bases). The CDR3 has 13 residues. V shed 5 bases and J shed 5 bases, with 12 bases lying between them. Germline V gene data show CDR1 as MDHEN and CDR2 as SYDVKM. DNA of the CDR3: TGTGCCAGCAGTAAAAGTACAGGGTATGGCTACACCTTC. Its translation: CASSKSTGYGYTF.

Here the CDR3 reads CSVEDPAGERYEQYF. CDR3 DNA sequence: TGCAGCGTTGAAGATCCCGCAGGCGAACGCTACGAGCAGTACTTC. The rearrangement links TRBV29-1 to TRBJ2-7; D is undetermined. The germline gives CDR1 SQVTM, CDR2 ANQGSEA. The CDR3 is 15 residues long. Trimming pared 0 bases from V and 3 bases from J, leaving 15 bases between.

The chain combines TRBV30 with TRBJ2-7, with TRBD1 matching 8 bases. V lost 2 bases, J lost 6 bases, and 9 bases stayed unmatched. Germline CDR1 and CDR2: GTSNPN and SVGIG (reference sequence). The CDR3 has 14 residues. CDR3 coding DNA: TGTGCCTGGAGTCATACAGGGGGGTCGACCGAGCAGTACGTC. This gives the protein CAWSHTGGSTEQYV.

With regard to this clone: The germline gene is not matched at one end of the junction; a read error may be the cause. The CDR3 DNA reads as TGCGCCAGCACCCAAGGTTCGGCTAATGAAAAACTGTTTTTT. Its translation is CASTQGSANEKLFF. This sequence joins TRBV4-1 and TRBJ1-4; no clear D gene. This CDR3 region has 14 residues. CDR1 MGHRA and CDR2 YSYEKL come from the germline V gene.

This rearrangement joins TRBV25-1 to TRBJ1-5; weak D call: TRBD1 (5 bases). Trimming took off 7 bases at V and 4 bases at J, with 11 bases between the two ends. Germline-derived CDR1 and CDR2 are MGHDK and SYGVNS. This CDR3 contains 13 residues. The CDR3 DNA reads as TGTGCCAGCACAACAGGACTAAATCAGCCCCAGCATTTT. This encodes CASTTGLNQPQHF. The whole variable domain, remainder taken from reference TRBV25-1 and TRBJ1-5, is EADIYQTPRYLVIGTGKKITLECSQTMGHDKMYWYQQDPGMELHLIHYSYGVNSTEKGDLSSESTVSRIRTEHFPLTLESARPSHTSQYLCASTTGLNQPQHFGDGTRLSIL.

V is TRBV7-2 and J is TRBJ2-3; D gene ambiguous. The V and J ends lost 4 bases and 1 base respectively, with 9 bases between them. Germline V gives CDR1 SGHTA, CDR2 FQGNSA. This CDR3 region has 14 residues. Here the CDR3 DNA reads TGTGCCAGCAGCTCCCTCGTTGGCACAGATACGCAGTATTTT. Its translation is CASSSLVGTDTQYF. Full variable domain (rest looked up from reference TRBV7-2 and TRBJ2-3): GAGVSQSPSNKVTEKGKDVELRCDPISGHTALYWYRQSLGQGLEFLIYFQGNSAPDKSGLPSDRFSAERTGGSVSTLTIQRTQQEDSAVYLCASSSLVGTDTQYFGPGTRLTVL.

The chain joins TRBV30 to TRBJ1-5; the D gene is possibly TRBD1 (6 bases). CDR3 length equals 13 residues. Trimming removed 1 base at V and 3 bases at J, with 7 bases between. The germline V gene has CDR1 GTSNPN and CDR2 SVGIG (reference sequence). The CDR3 protein is CAWSDRDNQPQHF. The CDR3 region has the DNA TGTGCCTGGAGTGACAGGGACAATCAGCCCCAGCATTTT.

The chain combines TRBV7-3 with TRBJ2-1; D is undetermined. Germline V gene sequence: CDR1 SGHTA, CDR2 FQGTGA. V was clipped by 5 bases and J by 4 bases, with 18 bases between them. The CDR3 covers 16 residues. The CDR3 bases are TGTGCCAGCAGCCCGCGGCTGCCTTACTCTTACAATGAGCAGTTCTTC. Its protein is CASSPRLPYSYNEQFF.

The chain uses TRBV5-4 and TRBJ2-7, with 8 bases that match TRBD1. The trim removed 4 bases at V and 3 bases at J, leaving 9 bases unmatched. Germline CDR1 SGHNT, CDR2 YYREEE (reference sequence). The CDR3 extends over 15 amino acids. The CDR3 protein is CASSPGTGGSYEQYF. DNA for the CDR3: TGTGCCAGCAGCCCAGGGACAGGAGGCAGCTACGAGCAGTACTTC.

DNA of the CDR3: TGTGCCAGCAGCTTGGGACAGGGTGCTCAGGCCTACGAGCAGTACTTC. Residues: CASSLGQGAQAYEQYF. The chain employs TRBV5-5 and TRBJ2-7, with 7 bases that match TRBD1. The CDR3 loop spans 16 amino acids. CDR1 and CDR2 from the germline V gene are SGHKS and YYEKEE (reference sequence). V shed 0 bases and J 2 bases; nucleotides not matched to a gene: 8. The whole variable domain, remainder taken from reference TRBV5-5 and TRBJ2-7, is DAGVTQSPTHLIKTRGQQVTLRCSPISGHKSVSWYQQVLGQGPQFIFQYYEKEERGRGNFPDRFSARQFPNYSSELNVNALLLGDSALYLCASSLGQGAQAYEQYFGPGTRLTVT.